Below are 24 T cell receptor beta chains sequenced from a single sample in a study of T cell responses to AZD1222 COVID-19 vaccine. Using immunoSEQ multiplex PCR, the repertoire was profiled, and TCRdb retains in-frame clones only, with some absent. The sample lists just under 100,000 clones, nearly 90% seen once, with less than 3.5% in the top ten. The material sequenced was peripheral blood, taken on day 0 of AZD1222 vaccination. Source of these receptors: an adult in good health.

This clone was seen just once. The chain is built from TRBV5-4 and TRBJ1-6, with D perhaps matching TRBD1 (5 bases). The V end lost 5 bases, the J end lost 8 bases, and 14 bases lay between the germline ends. This CDR3 has 14 amino acids. Germline loops: CDR1 SGHNT, CDR2 YYREEE (reference sequence). CDR3 sequence reads: CASRTGPRDSPLHF. In DNA, the CDR3 is TGTGCCAGCAGAACCGGGCCCAGGGATTCACCCCTCCACTTT.

This rearrangement joins TRBV18 to TRBJ1-1, with a weak D call TRBD1 (5 bases). This CDR3 region has 11 residues. The V end was cut by 8 bases, the J end by 8 bases, with 12 bases between. In germline, CDR1 is KGHSH, CDR2 LQKENI. The CDR3 region is CASQGASEAFF. As DNA, the CDR3 is TGTGCCAGCCAAGGGGCATCGGAAGCTTTCTTT. Full variable domain (missing parts from reference TRBV18 and TRBJ1-1): NAGVMQNPRHLVRRRGQEARLRCSPMKGHSHVYWYRQLPEEGLKFMVYLQKENIIDESGMPKERFSAEFPKEGPSILRIQQVVRGDSAAYFCASQGASEAFFGQGTRLTVV.

The chain carries TRBV28 and TRBJ2-6; D not certain. The CDR3 contains 15 residues. The V end was cut by 4 bases, the J end by 1 base, with 8 bases between. Looked up from germline, CDR1 is MDHEN and CDR2 is SYDVKM. CDR3 loop: CASSSTESGANVLTF. CDR3 DNA: TGTGCCAGCAGTTCAACAGAGTCTGGGGCCAACGTCCTGACTTTC.

This clone showed up just once. The chain recombines TRBV7-3 with TRBJ2-3, with D hard to call. The germline V gene encodes CDR1 SGHTA and CDR2 FQGTGA. CDR3 length: 15 residues. V was trimmed by 1 base and J by 2 bases, leaving 10 bases between them. For the CDR3, the DNA is TGTGCCAGCAGCTTAAAGTCAGGTTACACAGATACGCAGTATTTT. Protein product: CASSLKSGYTDTQYF.

The chain couples TRBV9 to TRBJ2-7; the match to TRBD1 covers 10 bases. V trimming: 2 bases; J trimming: 5 bases; junction bases outside the gene matches: 7. The CDR3 consists of 15 residues. Germline CDR1 SGDLS, CDR2 YYNGEE. The CDR3 nucleotides read TGTGCCAGCAGCGTTCGGACAGGGGGAAGTGACGAGCAGTACTTC. Residues: CASSVRTGGSDEQYF.

For the CDR3, the DNA is TGCGCCAGCAGCTTGGGTGCAGGTATCTCTGGGGCCAACGTCCTGACTTTC. This gives the protein CASSLGAGISGANVLTF. The chain joins TRBV5-1 to TRBJ2-6; no reliable D call. The CDR3 loop spans 17 amino acids. The germline gives CDR1 SGHRS, CDR2 YFSETQ. V was shortened by 0 bases and J by 0 bases, with 10 bases between the two germline ends.

V usage is TRBV9 and J usage is TRBJ2-7; D is possibly TRBD1 or TRBD2 (5 bases each). Germline assignment: CDR1 SGDLS and CDR2 YYNGEE. The CDR3 is 12 amino acids. V shed 0 bases and J shed 4 bases, with 5 bases lying between them. For the CDR3, the DNA is TGTGCCAGCAGCGTAGGGGGGTACGAGCAGTACTTC. Translating gives CASSVGGYEQYF.

This rearrangement joins TRBV14 to TRBJ2-3; D is unresolved. Trimming took off 4 bases at V and 5 bases at J, with 19 bases between the two ends. This CDR3 spans 16 amino acids. Germline V gene data show CDR1 as SGHDN and CDR2 as FVKESK. The CDR3 loop reads CASSPQFNGVQDTQYF. The CDR3 nucleotides read TGTGCCAGCAGCCCTCAATTTAATGGGGTTCAAGATACGCAGTATTTT.

J is TRBJ2-7 and V is TRBV5-4; D tentatively fits TRBD1 or TRBD2 (5 bases each). The CDR3 contains 14 residues. Looked up from germline, CDR1 is SGHNT and CDR2 is YYREEE (reference sequence). Between the trimmed V and J ends, which lost 4 bases and 0 bases, there was a span of 11 bases. DNA for the CDR3: TGTGCCAGCAGCGGGACGGATAGCTCCTACGAGCAGTACTTC. It is translated as CASSGTDSSYEQYF.

This clone came up once. The gene calls are TRBV30 and TRBJ1-6, with D uncertain. This CDR3 comprises 16 residues. V lost 2 bases and J lost 10, with 21 bases in between. CDR1 is GTSNPN and CDR2 is SVGIG in the germline V gene (reference sequence). The CDR3 loop is CAWSSEGGRLRSPLHF. CDR3 coding DNA: TGTGCCTGGAGTAGCGAGGGCGGCAGGCTACGATCACCCCTCCACTTT.

The chain carries TRBV18 and TRBJ1-1; D unclear. This CDR3 comprises 13 residues. V dropped 3 bases and J dropped 8 bases, with 13 bases sitting between them. CDR1 is KGHSH, CDR2 LQKENI, per germline. As DNA, the CDR3 is TGTGCCAGCTCACCGTCTAGGCAGACCGAAGCTTTCTTT. This sequence encodes CASSPSRQTEAFF.

This clone was counted a few times. V is TRBV29-1 and J is TRBJ2-3, with a weak D call TRBD2 (6 bases). Germline assignment: CDR1 SQVTM and CDR2 ANQGSEA. Trimming shortened V by 8 bases and J by 4 bases, and 16 bases separated the two germline ends. The CDR3 length is 13 residues. For the CDR3, the DNA is TGCAGCTACAGGCGGGACGTTGCAGATACGCAGTATTTT. As protein: CSYRRDVADTQYF.

V usage is TRBV27 and J usage is TRBJ2-1; TRBD1 matches 9 bases. Germline V gene data show CDR1 as MNHEY and CDR2 as SMNVEV (reference sequence). The CDR3 covers 17 residues. Trimming at V came to 5 bases and at J to 2 bases, leaving 10 bases not matched to a gene. The CDR3 sequence: CASSVAGTGSPYNEQFF. DNA for the CDR3: TGTGCCAGCAGTGTGGCCGGGACAGGGAGTCCCTACAATGAGCAGTTCTTC.

This clone was detected only once. This chain connects TRBV28 to TRBJ1-1; 8 nucleotides align to TRBD1. Germline V gives CDR1 MDHEN, CDR2 SYDVKM. The CDR3 extends over 16 amino acids. The V and J ends lost 5 bases and 0 bases, in that order; junction bases with no gene match: 8. This CDR3 reads CASSTSGTGVNTEAFF. The CDR3 nucleotides are TGTGCCAGCAGTACATCCGGGACAGGAGTGAACACTGAAGCTTTCTTT. Filled out from reference TRBV28 and TRBJ1-1, the complete variable domain reads DVKVTQSSRYLVKRTGEKVFLECVQDMDHENMFWYRQDPGLGLRLIYFSYDVKMKEKGDIPEGYSVSREKKERFSLILESASTNQTSMYLCASSTSGTGVNTEAFFGQGTRLTVV.

The chain recombines TRBV11-2 with TRBJ1-5; no firm D call. V lost 1 base, J lost 9 bases, and 13 bases lay in between. Germline CDR1 reads SGHAT; CDR2 reads FQNNGV. This CDR3 comprises 14 residues. CDR3 amino acids: CASSLGQPGVPQHF. The DNA of the CDR3 is TGTGCCAGCAGCTTAGGGCAGCCCGGTGTGCCCCAGCATTTT.

The chain uses TRBV5-6 and TRBJ2-5; D may be TRBD1 (6 bases). The length of the CDR3 is 14 residues. Per the germline V gene, CDR1 is SGHDT and CDR2 is YYEEEE. V was clipped by 1 base and J by 5 bases, with 12 bases between them. The CDR3 bases are TGTGCCAGCAGCTTGTGGGGGCGAGGGGAGACCCAGTACTTC. This translates into CASSLWGRGETQYF.

In regard to this clone: Other DNA sequences in this specimen translate into the identical CDR3. The chain uses TRBV7-2 and TRBJ1-2; the D is unclear. V lost 0 bases to trimming and J lost 0 bases, with 5 bases between them. The CDR3 contains 14 residues. Germline values: CDR1 SGHTA, CDR2 FQGNSA. For the CDR3, the DNA is TGTGCCAGCAGCTTAGCGCGGGCTAACTATGGCTACACCTTC. The encoded protein is CASSLARANYGYTF.

The rearrangement uses TRBV7-9 and TRBJ2-7, with D unclear. V was pared by 5 bases and J by 7 bases, with 12 bases between. Germline CDR1 reads SEHNR; CDR2 reads FQNEAQ (reference sequence). CDR3 length: 12 amino acids. The CDR3 protein is CASSSELGEQYF. The CDR3 region has the DNA TGTGCCAGCAGCAGCGAGTTGGGGGAGCAGTACTTC.

The sample holds one count of this clone. The chain recombines TRBV6-5 with TRBJ1-2; a possible D gene is TRBD1 (6 bases). The germline gives CDR1 MNHEY, CDR2 SVGAGI. This CDR3 comprises 14 residues. Between the trimmed V and J ends, which lost 7 bases and 8 bases, there was a span of 20 bases. As DNA, the CDR3 is TGTGCCAGCACCGTCACGCCCCCTGGGGGCGGCTACACCTTC. Protein product: CASTVTPPGGGYTF.

J is TRBJ2-1 and V is TRBV9, with TRBD1 matching over 10 bases. J lost 6 bases, V lost 4 bases, and 7 bases had no gene match. Germline V gene data show CDR1 as SGDLS and CDR2 as YYNGEE. This CDR3 has 15 residues. The CDR3 DNA is TGTGCCAGCAGCATCTCCGGGACAGGGGCCAATGAGCAGTTCTTC. This encodes CASSISGTGANEQFF.

This clone occurred a few times. J is TRBJ1-1 and V is TRBV28; D is unclear. CDR1 and CDR2 (germline): MDHEN, SYDVKM. CDR3 length: 15 amino acids. V was cut by 6 bases and J by 0 bases, with 14 bases left in between. DNA for the CDR3: TGTGCCAGCAGGCGTGACCGGGGAATGAACACTGAAGCTTTCTTT. This translates into CASRRDRGMNTEAFF.

The sample holds one count of this clone. This chain connects TRBV2 to TRBJ1-1; 8 bases are shared with TRBD1. J gave up 4 bases and V 6 bases, and 4 bases lay outside the gene matches. The CDR3 extends over 13 amino acids. In germline, CDR1 is SNHLY, CDR2 FYNNEI. The CDR3 bases are TGTGCCAGCAGCCTACAGGGGGGCACTGAAGCTTTCTTT. Its protein product is CASSLQGGTEAFF.

The rearrangement links TRBV5-1 to TRBJ1-6; the D gene is possibly TRBD1 (5 bases). V gave up 0 bases and J gave up 9 bases, with 13 bases separating them. This CDR3 comprises 15 residues. Germline lookup yields CDR1 SGHRS and CDR2 YFSETQ. The chain's CDR3 is CASSLDSGSSSPLHF. The CDR3 coding sequence is TGCGCCAGCAGCTTGGATTCAGGGTCGAGTTCACCCCTCCACTTT.

This chain joins TRBV6-1 and TRBJ2-3, with D tentatively TRBD2 (6 bases). This CDR3 has 16 amino acids. Germline-derived CDR1 and CDR2 are MNHNS and SASEGT. V lost 2 bases and J lost 1, with 13 bases in between. The CDR3 nucleotides read TGTGCCAGCAGTGAATATCTAGCGAAACGCACAGATACGCAGTATTTT. This codes for CASSEYLAKRTDTQYF.